The rows below give T cell receptor beta chains drawn from one sample of a study of T-cell memory formation after mild COVID-19. TCRdb passed the 5' RACE reads through MiXCR, listing each CDR3 protein once. The data contain some 320,000 distinct CDR3 sequences, roughly an eighth of them singletons. Sequencing was performed on PBMCs or a T cell subset sorted from them (not recorded which). These TCRs come from a man between 18 and 29 years old who had mild COVID-19 (a few samples of this study predate the infection). Cell type and time point are not known. The CDR3 runs from the conserved cysteine through the conserved F or W. Clone size appears in some rows only: once, few, many, or a class for an expanded clone.

CDR3aa: CASSQDLDRNYGYTF
j_gene: TRBJ1-2
v_gene: TRBV4-3
abundance: few

CDR3aa: CASSYWDYTGTDTQYF
j_gene: TRBJ2-3
v_gene: TRBV6-5
abundance: -

CDR3aa: CASSTLGQSTGANVLTF
j_gene: TRBJ2-6
v_gene: TRBV7-8
abundance: few

CDR3aa: CSARVQSNEQFF
j_gene: TRBJ2-1
v_gene: TRBV20-1
abundance: -

CDR3aa: CASSRYRGTEAFF
j_gene: TRBJ1-1
v_gene: TRBV3-1
abundance: -

CDR3aa: CASTHPIWMMGAGEQFF
j_gene: TRBJ2-1
v_gene: TRBV5-1
abundance: few

CDR3aa: CASSPGNSYNEQFF
j_gene: TRBJ2-1
v_gene: TRBV11-3
abundance: many

CDR3aa: CASSFLGDTDTQYF
j_gene: TRBJ2-3
v_gene: TRBV7-3
abundance: many

CDR3aa: CASSERYEQYF
j_gene: TRBJ2-7
v_gene: TRBV7-2
abundance: -

CDR3aa: CANYLQGGPQVSQYF
j_gene: TRBJ2-5
v_gene: TRBV28
abundance: -